Each of the 2 T cell receptor beta chains below was sequenced from the same sample in a study of shared T cell receptors in the human thymus. The protocol was immunoSEQ multiplex PCR, while the TCRdb copy is restricted to in-frame clones and leaves out a portion. The sample consists of about 660,000 clones, around 87% of them appearing once. This sample also appeared in a second study, on human thymus T cells.

The material sequenced was thymocytes. All receptors derive from a boy younger than two with a congenital heart defect.

This rearrangement joins TRBV27 to TRBJ2-7; TRBD2 might be the D (5 bases). V was clipped by 8 bases and J by 5 bases, with 19 bases between them. This CDR3 comprises 14 residues. In germline, CDR1 is MNHEY, CDR2 SMNVEV (reference sequence). The CDR3 region has the DNA TGTGCCAGCTCCTTCCACGCGGGTCGAGACGAGCAGTACTTC. This gives the protein CASSFHAGRDEQYF.

The chain joins TRBV6-1 to TRBJ2-5, with D hard to call. The CDR3 contains 16 residues. V shed 1 base and J shed 5 bases, with 17 bases lying between them. Germline V gives CDR1 MNHNS, CDR2 SASEGT. The CDR3 sequence is CASSEGWASRRETQYF. The CDR3 DNA is TGTGCCAGCAGTGAAGGTTGGGCCTCTCGCAGGGAGACCCAGTACTTC.